This passage covers 31 T cell receptor beta chains from one sample sequenced in a study of blood T cells in healthy people across ages. Next came a second PCR, run for about 6 to 12 cycles, which used a sample-barcoded 5' primer along with a J-beta primer mix. TCRdb re-analysed the 5' RACE reads in MiXCR, keeping a single row per CDR3 protein. The sample carries around 1.5 million distinct CDR3 sequences, approximately 42% recorded once. The sample was blood. These receptors came from a woman aged 18-29 years in good health.

V is TRBV6-5 and J is TRBJ2-1, with 7 nucleotides matching TRBD2. V trimming: 0 bases; J trimming: 5 bases; junction bases outside the gene matches: 7. CDR3 length: 16 amino acids. Germline V gene lookup returns CDR1 MNHEY and CDR2 SVGAGI. The CDR3 sequence is CASSYSGREHNNEQFF. CDR3 nucleotide sequence: TGTGCCAGCAGTTACTCGGGGCGGGAGCATAACAATGAGCAGTTCTTC.

The chain joins TRBV6-1 to TRBJ2-5, with 7 nucleotides matching TRBD2. Germline-derived CDR1 and CDR2 are MNHNS and SASEGT. This CDR3 comprises 14 residues. The ends lost 2 bases at V and 1 base at J; junction bases unmatched: 1. The CDR3 sequence is CASSELAAQETQYF. The CDR3 region has the DNA TGTGCCAGCAGTGAACTAGCGGCCCAAGAGACCCAGTACTTC.

The CDR3 is CASSLDKASAYNEQYF. The CDR3 coding sequence is TGTGCCAGCAGCTTGGACAAGGCCAGTGCCTACAATGAGCAGTACTTC. The rearrangement links TRBV7-2 to TRBJ2-1; D is possibly TRBD1 (5 bases). The J call may be in error: the DNA end matches TRBJ2-7 better. The CDR3 is 16 residues long. The germline V gene encodes CDR1 SGHTA and CDR2 FQGNSA.

This chain links TRBV5-1 with TRBJ2-7, with TRBD1 matching over 9 bases. The J segment lost 0 bases and the V segment lost 0 bases, leaving 7 bases of the junction unmatched. The CDR3 spans 17 residues. Germline assignment: CDR1 SGHRS and CDR2 YFSETQ. The DNA of the CDR3 is TGCGCCAGCAGCTTGGGAGGACAGGGGTTCATCTCCTACGAGCAGTACTTC. Residues: CASSLGGQGFISYEQYF.

This clonotype was counted only a few times. V usage is TRBV7-2 and J usage is TRBJ2-5; TRBD2 agrees at 7 bases. The DNA end favors TRBJ2-7, so the J call may be wrong. Germline values: CDR1 SGHTA, CDR2 FQGNSA. This CDR3 has 15 amino acids. Here the CDR3 reads CASSLVGTTKDEQYF. Here the CDR3 DNA reads TGTGCCAGCAGCTTAGTGGGGACTACGAAGGACGAGCAGTACTTC.

About this clonotype: An end of the junction does not agree with germline; a read error may underlie this. V and J are TRBV7-2 and TRBJ2-5, with 12 positions matching TRBD2. The CDR3 runs to 15 residues. CDR1 and CDR2 (germline): SGHTA, FQGNSA. The CDR3 is CAGRPTSGSFNEQYF. The CDR3 DNA follows: TGTGCCGGCAGGCCGACTAGCGGGAGTTTCAATGAGCAGTACTTC.

This chain joins TRBV11-2 and TRBJ2-1; 8 positions match TRBD2. V lost 5 bases, J lost 4 bases, and 7 bases stayed unmatched. The CDR3 consists of 15 residues. Germline V gene lookup returns CDR1 SGHAT and CDR2 FQNNGV. The CDR3 loop reads CASSVSGTIYNEQFF. The CDR3 nucleotides read TGTGCCAGCAGCGTTAGCGGGACTATATACAATGAGCAGTTCTTC.

This chain links TRBV10-3 with TRBJ1-2; 9 bases align to TRBD1. This CDR3 contains 15 residues. In germline, CDR1 is ENHRY, CDR2 SYGVKD. J was trimmed by 7 bases and V by 3 bases; bases with no gene match: 9. CDR3 residues: CAISDERSGQGGYTF. The CDR3 DNA is TGTGCCATCAGTGACGAGCGCTCGGGACAGGGTGGCTACACCTTC.

A few counts support this clonotype. DNA of the CDR3: TGCGCCAGCAGCCAAGGGGGGCTGAAGAATGAGCAGTTCTTC. Encoded protein: CASSQGGLKNEQFF. This chain links TRBV4-1 with TRBJ2-1; tentatively, D is TRBD1 (6 bases). CDR3 length equals 14 residues. Germline V gives CDR1 MGHRA, CDR2 YSYEKL. Trimming pared 1 base from V and 7 bases from J, leaving 11 bases between.

The gene calls are TRBV12-3 or TRBV12-4 and TRBJ1-5; 9 bases map to TRBD1. This CDR3 has 17 amino acids. J gave up 5 bases and V 0 bases, and 8 bases lay outside the gene matches. The CDR3 loop reads CASSLALDRGRHQPQHF. The DNA of the CDR3 is TGTGCCAGCAGTTTAGCCCTGGACAGGGGCCGTCATCAGCCCCAGCATTTT.

J is TRBJ1-1 and V is TRBV4-1; no definite D call. Per germline, CDR1 MGHRA and CDR2 YSYEKL. V dropped 1 base and J dropped 6 bases, with 6 bases sitting between them. This CDR3 is 12 amino acids long. Written as DNA, the CDR3 is TGCGCCAGCAGCCAAGGCTTATCTGAAGCTTTCTTT. It yields the protein CASSQGLSEAFF.

This clonotype has more than one count but fewer than ten. This may be a read error: a much more frequent sequence differs by one nucleotide. The CDR3 loop reads CASSGINEQYF. In DNA form, the CDR3 reads TGCGCCAGCAGCGGCATCAATGAGCAGTACTTC. This sequence joins TRBV5-1 and TRBJ2-5, with D unresolved. The CDR3 has 11 residues. Per germline, CDR1 SGHRS and CDR2 YFSETQ. V was pared by 4 bases and J by 11 bases, with 12 bases between.

The V gene is TRBV7-2, the J gene TRBJ1-2, with 8 bases fitting TRBD1. The germline CDR1 and CDR2 sequences are SGHTA and FQGNSA. Trimming took 5 bases from V and 0 from J; bases not matched to a gene: 8. The CDR3 length is 16 residues. In DNA form, the CDR3 reads TGTGCCAGCAGCATAGACCCGACAGGGGCTAACTATGGCTACACCTTC. Its translation: CASSIDPTGANYGYTF.

The J gene is TRBJ2-5, the V gene TRBV2; D perhaps matches TRBD1 (6 bases). The J call may be wrong; the DNA end is better matched by TRBJ2-7. There are 13 residues in the CDR3. The germline V gene has CDR1 SNHLY and CDR2 FYNNEI. The CDR3 spells CASRVQGPSEQYF. The CDR3 DNA reads as TGTGCCAGCAGGGTACAGGGCCCCAGCGAGCAGTACTTC.

This clonotype was recorded only once. The V and J genes are TRBV29-1 and TRBJ2-1; TRBD2 matches at 8 bases. CDR1 is SQVTM and CDR2 is ANQGSEA in the germline V gene. V lost 6 bases and J lost 4; bases outside the gene matches: 14. The CDR3 loop spans 16 amino acids. The CDR3 coding sequence is TGCAGCGTCCTCGGACGAGCGGGAGAATCGTACAATGAGCAGTTCTTC. Its translation: CSVLGRAGESYNEQFF.

Note on this clonotype: One junction end disagrees with the germline gene, perhaps due to a read error. The chain uses TRBV7-9 and TRBJ1-1; unclear D gene. This CDR3 is built from 14 residues. CDR1 and CDR2 (germline): SEHNR, FQNEAQ (reference sequence). The CDR3 bases are TGTGCCAGCCTACGGACTGACAAAGCAGCTGAAGCTTTCTTC. Translated, it gives CASLRTDKAAEAFF.

This clonotype showed up just once. The gene calls are TRBV20-1 and TRBJ2-7; TRBD1 or TRBD2 may be the D gene (5 bases each). The CDR3 length is 14 residues. V gave up 3 bases and J gave up 3 bases, with 15 bases separating them. Germline-derived CDR1 and CDR2 are DFQATT and SNEGSKA (reference sequence). CDR3 loop: CSASPPGRSYEQYF. The CDR3 coding sequence is TGCAGTGCTAGCCCACCGGGACGGAGCTACGAGCAGTACTTC.

In DNA form, the CDR3 reads TGTGCCACCAGCAGAGGTACTGCCTCCTACGAGCAGTACTTC. Protein sequence: CATSRGTASYEQYF. The chain links TRBV15 to TRBJ2-7; D is undetermined. The CDR3 is made up of 14 amino acids. CDR1 LNHNV and CDR2 YYDKDF come from the germline V gene (reference sequence). The V and J ends lost 1 base and 0 bases respectively, with 7 bases between them.

J is TRBJ2-2 and V is TRBV30, with D unclear. Germline-derived CDR1 and CDR2 are GTSNPN and SVGIG (reference sequence). The CDR3 contains 15 residues. V lost 5 bases and J 0 bases, leaving 13 bases between the germline ends. CDR3 loop: CAWDISSSNTGELFF. The CDR3 DNA reads as TGTGCCTGGGACATCTCCAGTTCGAACACCGGGGAGCTGTTTTTT. The full variable domain, in which reference TRBV30 and TRBJ2-2 provide the parts outside the CDR3, is SQTIHQWPATLVQPVGSPLSLECTVEGTSNPNLYWYRQAAGRGLQLLFYSVGIGQISSEVPQNLSASRPQDRQFILSSKKLLLSDSGFYLCAWDISSSNTGELFFGEGSRLTVL.

The chain combines TRBV20-1 with TRBJ2-7; D call uncertain. The DNA matches TRBJ2-5 better at its end, which makes the J call doubtful. Germline assignment: CDR1 DFQATT and CDR2 SNEGSKA (reference sequence). The CDR3 spans 13 residues. CDR3 region: CSASTDPVATQYF. CDR3 sequence (DNA): TGCAGTGCTAGTACGGACCCTGTCGCGACCCAGTACTTC.

This clonotype was detected many times. The chain combines TRBV29-1 with TRBJ2-7; D is undetermined. CDR1 SQVTM and CDR2 ANQGSEA come from the germline V gene. The ends were cut back, 3 bases at V and 6 bases at J, with 9 bases in the middle. CDR3 length: 11 amino acids. The CDR3 DNA follows: TGCAGCGTTGATCGCAGCAGCGAGCAGTACTTC. The encoded protein is CSVDRSSEQYF.

V and J are TRBV2 and TRBJ1-5; 10 bases line up with TRBD1. CDR3 length equals 15 residues. From germline, CDR1 is SNHLY and CDR2 FYNNEI. The V and J ends lost 6 bases and 0 bases, in that order; junction bases with no gene match: 2. The CDR3 nucleotides are TGTGCCAGCAGGGGACAGGGGAATAGCAATCAGCCCCAGCATTTT. Its translation: CASRGQGNSNQPQHF.

This clonotype was picked up many times. The V gene is TRBV5-1, the J gene TRBJ2-6, with a weak D call TRBD2 (6 bases). The CDR3 is made up of 17 amino acids. Germline V gene sequence: CDR1 SGHRS, CDR2 YFSETQ. V was pared by 1 base and J by 2 bases, with 13 bases between. The CDR3 DNA reads TGCGCCAGCAGCTTGAGGGCTAGCGCAGCTGGGGCCAACGTCCTGACTTTC. Protein: CASSLRASAAGANVLTF. Combining the CDR3 with reference TRBV5-1 and TRBJ2-6 gives the whole variable domain KAGVTQTPRYLIKTRGQQVTLSCSPISGHRSVSWYQQTPGQGLQFLFEYFSETQRNKGNFPGRFSGRQFSNSRSEMNVSTLELGDSALYLCASSLRASAAGANVLTFGAGSRLTVL.

Only one count was recorded for this clonotype. The genes are TRBV27 and TRBJ1-1; TRBD1 agrees at 8 bases. V lost 5 bases, J lost 11 bases, and 10 bases stayed unmatched. This CDR3 has 13 amino acids. From germline, CDR1 is MNHEY and CDR2 SMNVEV (reference sequence). The CDR3 bases are TGTGCCAGCAGTGCCACAGGGGGTTCCGGGGCTTTCTTT. It codes for CASSATGGSGAFF.

The gene calls are TRBV7-2 and TRBJ2-3; weak D call: TRBD1 (6 bases). Germline V gene lookup returns CDR1 SGHTA and CDR2 FQGNSA. V was cut by 5 bases and J by 6 bases, with 27 bases left in between. This CDR3 is built from 18 residues. CDR3 sequence reads: CASSPPRVGHTFGDTQYF. CDR3 DNA: TGTGCCAGCAGCCCCCCGCGAGTGGGACACACCTTCGGGGATACGCAGTATTTT.

The chain joins TRBV20-1 to TRBJ1-5; no reliable D call. V was shortened by 0 bases and J by 7 bases, with 10 bases between the two germline ends. CDR1 and CDR2 (germline): DFQATT, SNEGSKA (reference sequence). This CDR3 is 13 amino acids long. DNA for the CDR3: TGCAGTGCTAGAGATGAGGGCGGCCAGCCCCAGCATTTT. The encoded protein is CSARDEGGQPQHF.

This clonotype occurred many times. The J gene is TRBJ2-7, the V gene TRBV27; D not resolved. V dropped 5 bases and J dropped 3 bases, with 2 bases sitting between them. This CDR3 has 10 residues. CDR1 is MNHEY, CDR2 SMNVEV, per germline (reference sequence). In DNA, the CDR3 is TGTGCCAGCAGTATCTACGAGCAGTACTTC. This gives the protein CASSIYEQYF.

This clonotype turned up a few times. The rearrangement uses TRBV29-1 and TRBJ1-1; D unresolved. The CDR3 covers 11 residues. Germline V gives CDR1 SQVTM, CDR2 ANQGSEA. Trimming shortened V by 6 bases and J by 8 bases, and 13 bases separated the two germline ends. The CDR3 nucleotides read TGCAGCGTCTTACCCGGTGGAGAAGCTTTCTTT. The encoded protein is CSVLPGGEAFF. Combining the CDR3 with reference TRBV29-1 and TRBJ1-1 gives the whole variable domain SAVISQKPSRDICQRGTSLTIQCQVDSQVTMMFWYRQQPGQSLTLIATANQGSEATYESGFVIDKFPISRPNLTFSTLTVSNMSPEDSSIYLCSVLPGGEAFFGQGTRLTVV.

This clonotype was seen a few times. This chain joins TRBV4-2 and TRBJ2-3; 13 bases fit TRBD2. The CDR3 spans 18 residues. Germline V gives CDR1 LGHNA, CDR2 YNFKEQ. V shed 1 base, J shed 0 bases, and the junction held 4 bases outside the gene matches. The CDR3 sequence: CASSQGVTSGGSTDTQYF. CDR3 bases: TGTGCCAGCAGCCAAGGTGTGACTAGCGGGGGGAGCACAGATACGCAGTATTTT.

The chain has TRBV20-1 and TRBJ1-2, with a possible D match to TRBD1 (6 bases). Germline V gene data show CDR1 as DFQATT and CDR2 as SNEGSKA (reference sequence). The CDR3 contains 13 residues. Between the trimmed V and J ends, which lost 3 bases and 6 bases, there was a span of 14 bases. The CDR3 sequence is CSASWVGAHGYTF. The CDR3 bases are TGCAGTGCTAGTTGGGTGGGGGCCCATGGCTACACCTTC.

This clonotype was counted only a few times. The chain uses TRBV27 and TRBJ2-7, with 7 bases identical to TRBD1. Germline CDR1 reads MNHEY; CDR2 reads SMNVEV (reference sequence). This CDR3 comprises 14 residues. J lost 5 bases, V lost 4 bases, and 8 bases had no gene match. The CDR3 DNA sequence: TGTGCCAGCAGTTCAGGGGGTATGCTCCACGAGCAGTACTTC. Translating gives CASSSGGMLHEQYF.